This T cell receptor beta chain is from a study of CD8 T cells in Susac syndrome. Unmatched junction bases numbered 3, after V lost 8 bases and J lost 7 bases. CDR3 length: 12 amino acids. Germline CDR1 and CDR2: MDHEN and SYDVKM. Reverse transcription used about 0.45 to 1 ug RNA and random hexamers. TCRdb itself ran the immunoSEQ multiplex PCR reads through MiXCR, one entry per CDR3 protein. This table holds 150,000 to 180,000 distinct CDR3 sequences, approximately 95% found once. TCR beta from blood CD8+ and CD4+ T cells was sequenced. Negative isolation yielded the CD8+ and CD4+ T cells, while FACS enriched the TEMRA cells.

The sample consisted of CD4+ T cells from PBMCs. The clonotype was recovered from a human donor with Susac syndrome. This chain connects TRBV28 to TRBJ2-1; TRBD2 agrees at 9 bases. CDR3 nucleotides: TGTGCCAGCGGGAGCGGGGGGAATGAGCAGTTCTTC. Its protein product is CASGSGGNEQFF.